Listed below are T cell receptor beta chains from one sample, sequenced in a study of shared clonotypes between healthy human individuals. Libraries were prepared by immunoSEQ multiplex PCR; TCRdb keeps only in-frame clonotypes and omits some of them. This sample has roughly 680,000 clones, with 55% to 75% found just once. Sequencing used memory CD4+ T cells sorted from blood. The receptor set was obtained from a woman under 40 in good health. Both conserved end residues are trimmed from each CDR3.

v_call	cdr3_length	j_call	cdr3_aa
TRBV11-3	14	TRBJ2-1	ASSPAGPGQHNEQF
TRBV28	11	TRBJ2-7	ASSGGHIYEQY
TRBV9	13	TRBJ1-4	ASSPTGAGGEKLF
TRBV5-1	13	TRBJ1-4	ASSLQGATNEKLF
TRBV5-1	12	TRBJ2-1	ASSWGTSGNEQF
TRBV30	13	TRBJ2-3	AWSSDSSVTDTQY
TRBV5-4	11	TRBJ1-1	ASTDTQGDQAF
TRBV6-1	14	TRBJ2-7	ASSETSGRPPYEQY
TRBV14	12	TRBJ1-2	ASSQVSKGRGYT
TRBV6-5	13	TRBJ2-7	ASSLLAGGVYEQY
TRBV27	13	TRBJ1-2	ASSFTHIRGYGYT
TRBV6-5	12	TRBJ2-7	ASRGGVGHYEQY
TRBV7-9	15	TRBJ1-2	ASSARTGGSSPGGYT
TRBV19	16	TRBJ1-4	ASSYPDQGFATNEKLF
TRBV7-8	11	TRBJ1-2	ASSIRDNDGYT
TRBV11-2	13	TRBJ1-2	ASSSLGQGTGVRT
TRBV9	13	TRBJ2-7	ASTPGQGPSYEQY
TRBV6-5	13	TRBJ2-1	ASAREKGFKNEQF
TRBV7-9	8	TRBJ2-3	ASSANTQY
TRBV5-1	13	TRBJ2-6	ASSLAGRGANVLT
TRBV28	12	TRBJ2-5	ASQSLPVGETQY
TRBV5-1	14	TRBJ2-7	ASSFLLGGGRDEQY
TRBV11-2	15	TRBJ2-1	ASSLDSGTGGYNEQF
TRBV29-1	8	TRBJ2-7	SVDGDEQY
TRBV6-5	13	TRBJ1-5	ASRPTGGSNQPQH
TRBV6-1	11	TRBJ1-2	ASSPEVFYGYT
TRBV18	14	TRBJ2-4	ASSTGGAVTKNIQY
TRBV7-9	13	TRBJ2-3	AGRTSGASTDTQY
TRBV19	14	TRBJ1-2	ASSIHEGTPNYGYT
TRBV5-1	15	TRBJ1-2	ASSWGPGTGGADGYT
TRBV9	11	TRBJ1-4	ASSAGTREKLF
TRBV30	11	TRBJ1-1	AWRQGARGSAF
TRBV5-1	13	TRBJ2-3	ASQDFGRAKDTQY
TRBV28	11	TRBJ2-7	ASSPGDALVLY
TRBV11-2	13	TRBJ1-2	ASSLLGGTAYGYT
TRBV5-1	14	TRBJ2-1	ASSLDERTAYNEQF
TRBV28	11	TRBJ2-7	ASSAGGPYEQY
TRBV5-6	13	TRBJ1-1	ASSLYGRMNTEAF
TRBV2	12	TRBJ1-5	ASSEGGGNQPQH
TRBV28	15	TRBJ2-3	ASSRRNLVGYTDTQY